This T cell receptor (beta chain) was identified during a study of molecular identifiers for immune sequencing clone quantification. The overall study: In the replicates, RNA derived from roughly 20,000 or 100,000 naive CD8 cells was divided into five parts, and four were sequenced.

A word on this clonotype: Antigen specificity is unknown. Germline and junction disagree at one end, which may indicate a read error.

The germline V gene has CDR1 SNHLY and CDR2 FYNNEI. The CDR3 is 13 amino acids. MiXCR, run by TCRdb on the PCR reads, gives a single entry per CDR3 protein. The table includes about 630,000 distinct CDR3 sequences, around 25% detected once. A CD8+CD4-CCR7+CD45RA+ gate was used to sort naive CD8 T cells. Study conclusions and caveats: Effector cells kept over 98% of their molecules in clones above 20 RNA copies, while naive cells kept under 1% there. In a background of 950,000 to 1,000,000 naive cells, spiked Jurkat TCR RNA from one cell was reportedly detectable.

The TCR comes from a human donor in good health. Some libraries in this study had Jurkat cell RNA spiked in. The rearrangement joins TRBV2 to TRBJ2-7, with unresolved D. Sequencing used naive CD8+ T cells from blood, with Jurkat cell RNA spiked in. Subset defined: FACS-sorted CD8+CD4-CCR7+CD45RA+ naive T cells. CDR3 in DNA: TGTGCCAGCGGTGAGTCTGTCCCCTGCGAGCAGTGCTTC. It codes for CASGESVPCEQCF.